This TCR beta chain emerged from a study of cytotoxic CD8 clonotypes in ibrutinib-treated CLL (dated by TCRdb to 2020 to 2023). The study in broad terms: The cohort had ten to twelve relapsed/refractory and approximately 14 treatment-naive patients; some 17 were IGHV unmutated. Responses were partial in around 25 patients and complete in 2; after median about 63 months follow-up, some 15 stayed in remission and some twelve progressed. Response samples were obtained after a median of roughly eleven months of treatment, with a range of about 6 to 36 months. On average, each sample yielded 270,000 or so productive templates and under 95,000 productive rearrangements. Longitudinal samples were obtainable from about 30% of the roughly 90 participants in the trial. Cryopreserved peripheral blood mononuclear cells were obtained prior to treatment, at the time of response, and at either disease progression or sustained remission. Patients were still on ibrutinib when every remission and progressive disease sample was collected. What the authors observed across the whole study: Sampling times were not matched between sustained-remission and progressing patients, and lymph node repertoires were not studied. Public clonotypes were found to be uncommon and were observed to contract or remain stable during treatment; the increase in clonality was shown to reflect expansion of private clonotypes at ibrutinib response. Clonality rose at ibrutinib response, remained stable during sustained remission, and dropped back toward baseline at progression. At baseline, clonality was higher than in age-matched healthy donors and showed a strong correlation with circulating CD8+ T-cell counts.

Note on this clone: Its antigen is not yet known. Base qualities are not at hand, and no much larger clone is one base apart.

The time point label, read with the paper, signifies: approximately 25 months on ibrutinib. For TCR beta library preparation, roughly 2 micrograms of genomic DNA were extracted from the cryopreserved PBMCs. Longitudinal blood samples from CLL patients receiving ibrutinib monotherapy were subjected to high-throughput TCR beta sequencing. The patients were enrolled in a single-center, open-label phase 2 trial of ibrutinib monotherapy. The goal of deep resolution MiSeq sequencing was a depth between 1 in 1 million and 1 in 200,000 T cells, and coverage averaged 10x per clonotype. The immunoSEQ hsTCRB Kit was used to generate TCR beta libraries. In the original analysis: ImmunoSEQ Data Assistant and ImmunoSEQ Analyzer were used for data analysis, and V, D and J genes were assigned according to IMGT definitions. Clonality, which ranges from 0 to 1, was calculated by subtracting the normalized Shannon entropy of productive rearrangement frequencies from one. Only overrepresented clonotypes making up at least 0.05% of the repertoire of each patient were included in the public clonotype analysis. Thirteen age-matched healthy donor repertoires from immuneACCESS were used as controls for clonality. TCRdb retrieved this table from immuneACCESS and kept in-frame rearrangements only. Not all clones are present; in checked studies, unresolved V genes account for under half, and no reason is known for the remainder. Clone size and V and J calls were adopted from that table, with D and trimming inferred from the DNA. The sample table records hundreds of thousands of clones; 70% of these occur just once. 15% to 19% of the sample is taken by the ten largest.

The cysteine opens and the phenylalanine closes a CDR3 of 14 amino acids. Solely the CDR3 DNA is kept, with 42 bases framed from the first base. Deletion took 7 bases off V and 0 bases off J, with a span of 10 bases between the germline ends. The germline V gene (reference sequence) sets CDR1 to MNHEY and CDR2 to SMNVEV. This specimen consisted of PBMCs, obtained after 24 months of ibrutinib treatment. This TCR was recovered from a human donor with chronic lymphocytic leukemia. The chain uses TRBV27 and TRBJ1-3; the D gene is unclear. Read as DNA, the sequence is TGTGCCAGCATGGGAGGGCTCTCTGGAAACACCATATATTTT. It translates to CASMGGLSGNTIYF.